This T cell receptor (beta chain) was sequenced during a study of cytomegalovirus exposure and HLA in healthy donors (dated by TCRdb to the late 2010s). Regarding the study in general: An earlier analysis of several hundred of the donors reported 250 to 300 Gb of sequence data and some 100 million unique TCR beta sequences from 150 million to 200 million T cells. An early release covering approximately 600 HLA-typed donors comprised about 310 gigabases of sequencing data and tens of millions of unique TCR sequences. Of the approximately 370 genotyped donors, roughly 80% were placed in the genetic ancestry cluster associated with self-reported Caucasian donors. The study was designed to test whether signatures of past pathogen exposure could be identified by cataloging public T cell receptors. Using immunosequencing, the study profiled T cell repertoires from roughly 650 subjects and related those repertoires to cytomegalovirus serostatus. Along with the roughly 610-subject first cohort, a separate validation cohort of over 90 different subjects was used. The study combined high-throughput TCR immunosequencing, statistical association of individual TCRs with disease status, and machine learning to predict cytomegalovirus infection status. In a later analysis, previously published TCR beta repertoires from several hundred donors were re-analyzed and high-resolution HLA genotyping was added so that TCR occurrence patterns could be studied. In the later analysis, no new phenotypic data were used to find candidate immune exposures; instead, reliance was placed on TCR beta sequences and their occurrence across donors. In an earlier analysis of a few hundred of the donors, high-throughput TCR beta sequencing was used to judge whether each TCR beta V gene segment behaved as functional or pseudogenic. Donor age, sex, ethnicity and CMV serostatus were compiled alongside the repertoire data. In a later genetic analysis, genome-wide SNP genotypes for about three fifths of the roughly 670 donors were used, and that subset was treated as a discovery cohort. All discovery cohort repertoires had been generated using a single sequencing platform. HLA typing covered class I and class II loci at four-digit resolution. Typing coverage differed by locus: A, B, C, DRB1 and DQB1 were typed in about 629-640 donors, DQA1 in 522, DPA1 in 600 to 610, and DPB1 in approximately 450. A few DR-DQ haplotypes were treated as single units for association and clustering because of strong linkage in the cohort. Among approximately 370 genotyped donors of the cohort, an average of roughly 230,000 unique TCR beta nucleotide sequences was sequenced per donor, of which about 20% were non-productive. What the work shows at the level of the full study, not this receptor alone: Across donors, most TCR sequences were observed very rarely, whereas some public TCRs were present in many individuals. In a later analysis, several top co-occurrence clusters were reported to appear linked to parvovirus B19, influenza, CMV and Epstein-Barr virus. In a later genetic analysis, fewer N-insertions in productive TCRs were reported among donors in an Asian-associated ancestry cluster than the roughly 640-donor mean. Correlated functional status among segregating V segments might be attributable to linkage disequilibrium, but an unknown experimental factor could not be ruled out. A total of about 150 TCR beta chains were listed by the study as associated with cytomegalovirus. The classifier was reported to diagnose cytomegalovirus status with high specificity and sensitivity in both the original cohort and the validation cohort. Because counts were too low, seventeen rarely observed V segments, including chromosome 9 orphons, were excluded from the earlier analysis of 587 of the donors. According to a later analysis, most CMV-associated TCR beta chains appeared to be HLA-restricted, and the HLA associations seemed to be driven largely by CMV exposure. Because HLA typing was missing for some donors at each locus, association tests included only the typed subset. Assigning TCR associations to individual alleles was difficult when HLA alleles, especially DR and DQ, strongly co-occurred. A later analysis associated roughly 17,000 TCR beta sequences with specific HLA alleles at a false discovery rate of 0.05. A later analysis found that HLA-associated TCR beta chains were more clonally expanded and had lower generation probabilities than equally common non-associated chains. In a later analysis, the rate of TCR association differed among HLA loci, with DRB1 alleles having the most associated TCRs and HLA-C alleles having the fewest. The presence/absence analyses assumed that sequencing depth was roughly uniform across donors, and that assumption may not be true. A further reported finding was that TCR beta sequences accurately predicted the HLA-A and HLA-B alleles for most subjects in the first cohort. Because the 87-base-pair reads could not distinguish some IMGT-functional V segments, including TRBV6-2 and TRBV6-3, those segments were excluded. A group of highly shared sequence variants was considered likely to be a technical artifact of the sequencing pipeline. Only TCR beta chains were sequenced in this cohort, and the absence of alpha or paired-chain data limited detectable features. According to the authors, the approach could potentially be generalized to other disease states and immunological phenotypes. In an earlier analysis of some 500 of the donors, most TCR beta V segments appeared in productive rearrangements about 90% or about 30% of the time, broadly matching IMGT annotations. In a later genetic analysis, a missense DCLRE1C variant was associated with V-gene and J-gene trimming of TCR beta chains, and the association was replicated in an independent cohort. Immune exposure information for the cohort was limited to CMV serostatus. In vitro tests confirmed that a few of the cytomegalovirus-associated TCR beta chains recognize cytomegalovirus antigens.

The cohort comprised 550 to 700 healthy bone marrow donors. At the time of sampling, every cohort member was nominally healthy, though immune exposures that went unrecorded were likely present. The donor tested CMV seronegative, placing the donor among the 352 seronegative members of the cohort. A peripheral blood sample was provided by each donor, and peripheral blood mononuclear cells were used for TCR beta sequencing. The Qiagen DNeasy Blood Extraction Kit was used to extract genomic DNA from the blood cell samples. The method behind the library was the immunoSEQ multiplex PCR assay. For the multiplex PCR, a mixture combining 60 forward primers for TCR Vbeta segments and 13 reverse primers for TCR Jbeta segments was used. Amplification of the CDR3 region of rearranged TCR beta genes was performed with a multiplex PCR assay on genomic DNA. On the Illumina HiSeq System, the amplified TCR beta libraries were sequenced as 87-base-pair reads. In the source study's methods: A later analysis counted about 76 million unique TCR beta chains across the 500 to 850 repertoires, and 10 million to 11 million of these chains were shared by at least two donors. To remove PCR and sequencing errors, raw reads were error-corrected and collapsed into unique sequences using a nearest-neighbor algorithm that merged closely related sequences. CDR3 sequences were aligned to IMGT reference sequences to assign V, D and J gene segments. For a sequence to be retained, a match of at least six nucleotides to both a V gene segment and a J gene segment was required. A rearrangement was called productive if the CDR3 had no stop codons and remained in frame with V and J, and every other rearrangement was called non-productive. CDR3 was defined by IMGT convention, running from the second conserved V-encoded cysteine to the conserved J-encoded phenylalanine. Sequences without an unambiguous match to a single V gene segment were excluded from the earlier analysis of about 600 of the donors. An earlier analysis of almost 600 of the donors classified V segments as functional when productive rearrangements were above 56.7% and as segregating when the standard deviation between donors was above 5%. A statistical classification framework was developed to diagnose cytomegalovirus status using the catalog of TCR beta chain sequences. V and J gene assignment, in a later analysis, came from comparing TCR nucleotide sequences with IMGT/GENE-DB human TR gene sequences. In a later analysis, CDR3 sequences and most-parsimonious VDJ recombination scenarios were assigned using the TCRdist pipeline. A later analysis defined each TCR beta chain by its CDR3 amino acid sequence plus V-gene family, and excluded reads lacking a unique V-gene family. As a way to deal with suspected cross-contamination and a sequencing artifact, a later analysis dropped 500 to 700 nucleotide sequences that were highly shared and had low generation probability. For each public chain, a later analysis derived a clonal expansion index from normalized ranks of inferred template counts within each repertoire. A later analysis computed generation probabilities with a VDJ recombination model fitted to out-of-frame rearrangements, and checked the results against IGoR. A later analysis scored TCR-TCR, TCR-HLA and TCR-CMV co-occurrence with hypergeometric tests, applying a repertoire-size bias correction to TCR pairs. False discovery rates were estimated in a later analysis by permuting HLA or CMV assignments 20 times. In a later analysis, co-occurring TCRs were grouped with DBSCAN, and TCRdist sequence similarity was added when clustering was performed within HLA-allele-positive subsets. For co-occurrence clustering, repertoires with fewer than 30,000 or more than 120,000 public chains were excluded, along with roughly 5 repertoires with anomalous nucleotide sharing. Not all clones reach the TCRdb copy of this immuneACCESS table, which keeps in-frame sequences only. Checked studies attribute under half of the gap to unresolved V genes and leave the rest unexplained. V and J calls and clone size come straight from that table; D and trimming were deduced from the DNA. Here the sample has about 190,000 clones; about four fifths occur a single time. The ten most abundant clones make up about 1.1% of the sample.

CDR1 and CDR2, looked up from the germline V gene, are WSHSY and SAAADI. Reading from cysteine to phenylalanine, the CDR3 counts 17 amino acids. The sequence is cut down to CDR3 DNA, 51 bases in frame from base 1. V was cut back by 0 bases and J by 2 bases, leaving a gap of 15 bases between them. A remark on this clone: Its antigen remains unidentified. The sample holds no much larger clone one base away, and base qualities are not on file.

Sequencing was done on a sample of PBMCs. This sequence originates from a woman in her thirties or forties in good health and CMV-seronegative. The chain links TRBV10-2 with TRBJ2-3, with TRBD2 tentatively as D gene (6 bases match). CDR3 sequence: CASSESMSGLHTDTQYF. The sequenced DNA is TGCGCCAGCAGTGAGTCGATGTCCGGACTACACACAGATACGCAGTATTTT.